Listed below are T cell receptor beta chains from one sample, sequenced in a study of cytomegalovirus exposure and HLA in healthy donors. Produced via immunoSEQ multiplex PCR; TCRdb's table is partial and in-frame only. Counted here are 60,000 to 90,000 clones, around 70% occurring once; the ten biggest clones make up more than 9.5%. The specimen was PBMCs. The receptor source for this set is a woman in her forties or fifties in good health and CMV-seropositive. The CDR3 runs from the conserved cysteine through the conserved F or W. Each record gives: J gene, clone size, D gene, V gene, CDR3 protein, CDR3 DNA. The D gene is left open where the match is weak. Part of the rows lack a size; the others show once, few, many or a class for expanded clones.

J gene: TRBJ1-5; clone size: NA; D gene: NA; V gene: TRBV18; CDR3 protein: CASSPQAPGGTEPQHF; CDR3 DNA: TGTGCCAGCTCACCACAGGCTCCCGGAGGGACGGAGCCCCAGCATTTT
J gene: TRBJ2-3; clone size: NA; D gene: NA; V gene: TRBV10-1; CDR3 protein: CASSRGTSASTDTQYF; CDR3 DNA: TGCGCCAGCAGTCGCGGGACTTCGGCTAGCACAGATACGCAGTATTTT
J gene: TRBJ1-4; clone size: few; D gene: NA; V gene: TRBV5-5; CDR3 protein: CASSREGLFGEKLFF; CDR3 DNA: TGTGCCAGCAGCCGAGAGGGACTGTTTGGTGAAAAACTGTTTTTT
J gene: TRBJ2-3; clone size: NA; D gene: NA; V gene: TRBV7-9; CDR3 protein: CASSPSQSAGIRSDTQYF; CDR3 DNA: TGTGCCAGCAGCCCCTCGCAAAGTGCGGGGATAAGATCAGATACGCAGTATTTT
J gene: TRBJ2-3; clone size: NA; D gene: NA; V gene: TRBV7-9; CDR3 protein: CASSFGRPQDTQYF; CDR3 DNA: TGTGCCAGCAGCTTTGGGAGACCGCAAGATACGCAGTATTTT
J gene: TRBJ2-3; clone size: NA; D gene: TRBD2; V gene: TRBV9; CDR3 protein: CASSVVGSGGPSTDTQYF; CDR3 DNA: TGTGCCAGCAGCGTAGTTGGTAGCGGGGGCCCTAGCACAGATACGCAGTATTTT
J gene: TRBJ2-7; clone size: NA; D gene: NA; V gene: TRBV30; CDR3 protein: CAWSALGPGEQYF; CDR3 DNA: TGTGCCTGGAGCGCCCTTGGGCCCGGAGAGCAGTACTTC
J gene: TRBJ1-6; clone size: few; D gene: NA; V gene: TRBV27; CDR3 protein: CASSPQTGFGVSPLHF; CDR3 DNA: TGTGCCAGCAGTCCCCAAACAGGGTTCGGGGTTTCACCCCTCCACTTT
J gene: TRBJ2-2; clone size: NA; D gene: NA; V gene: TRBV10-1; CDR3 protein: CASSELLASGELFF; CDR3 DNA: TGCGCCAGCAGTGAGTTGCTAGCGTCCGGGGAGCTGTTTTTT
J gene: TRBJ1-2; clone size: NA; D gene: TRBD1; V gene: TRBV7-6; CDR3 protein: CASSYQGGDGYTF; CDR3 DNA: TGTGCCAGCAGCTATCAGGGGGGAGATGGCTACACCTTC